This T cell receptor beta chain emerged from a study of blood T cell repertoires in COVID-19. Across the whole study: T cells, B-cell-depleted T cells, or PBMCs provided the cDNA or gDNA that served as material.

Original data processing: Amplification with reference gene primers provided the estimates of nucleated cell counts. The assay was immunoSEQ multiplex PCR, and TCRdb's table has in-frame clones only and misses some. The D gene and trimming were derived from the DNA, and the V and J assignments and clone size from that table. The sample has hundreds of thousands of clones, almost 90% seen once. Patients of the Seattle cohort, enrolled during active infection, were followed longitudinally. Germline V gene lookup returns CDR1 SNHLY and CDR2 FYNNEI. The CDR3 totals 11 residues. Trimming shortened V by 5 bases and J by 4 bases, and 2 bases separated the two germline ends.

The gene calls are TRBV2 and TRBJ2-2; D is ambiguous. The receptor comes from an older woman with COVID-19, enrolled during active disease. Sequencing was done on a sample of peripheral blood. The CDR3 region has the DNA TGTGCCAGCAGTCTCACCGGGGAGCTGTTTTTT. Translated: CASSLTGELFF.